This T cell receptor beta chain appears in the sequencing data of a study of shared clonotypes between healthy human individuals. Whole-study findings and limits: Estimated richness was generally greater in naive than memory subsets. A handful of donors held about 5% of naive CD4 clonotypes in common.

Per the germline V gene, CDR1 is LNHDA and CDR2 is SQIVND (reference sequence). V lost 4 bases and J lost 3; bases outside the gene matches: 10. This CDR3 is 16 amino acids long. The assay used deep level. Clones were sequenced by immunoSEQ multiplex PCR, and TCRdb holds only the in-frame ones, with some missing. The table records around 510,000 clones, roughly 95% of them present only once. A word on this clone: Antigen: not known.

The receptor comes from a woman in her 30s in good health. The V gene is TRBV19, the J gene TRBJ1-2; TRBD1 matches at 8 bases. Source material: naive CD4+ T cells sorted from blood. Subset given: CD45RA+ positively selected. The CDR3 DNA sequence: TGTGCCAGTAGTACCGCACCGGGACAGGATTACTATGGCTACACCTTC. Translation gives CASSTAPGQDYYGYTF.